This entry concerns a single T cell receptor beta chain. Original processing notes: From reference gene primer amplification, estimates of nucleated cell counts were derived. Clones were read by immunoSEQ multiplex PCR, and TCRdb kept only the in-frame ones, dropping some. V and J calls and clone size are as listed in that table; D and trimming were resolved from the DNA. The sample consists of fewer than 300,000 clones, under 90% of them appearing once. These data come from a study of blood T cell repertoires in COVID-19. Study-wide background: The study drew acute and convalescent COVID-19 samples from the United States, Italy and Spain. Sample material is recorded as cDNA or gDNA derived from T cells, B-cell-depleted T cells, or PBMCs.

This receptor was identified in a woman aged 50 to 60 who had recovered from COVID-19. Material for sequencing was peripheral blood.

As DNA, the CDR3 is TGCAGCGTTGAAGGAGGACAGGGCGGAAGCGAGCAGTACTTC. Its protein is CSVEGGQGGSEQYF. This chain uses TRBV29-1 with TRBJ2-7; 8 bases fit TRBD1. V gave up 1 base and J gave up 6 bases; unmatched junction bases: 8. Germline V gene lookup returns CDR1 SQVTM and CDR2 ANQGSEA. The CDR3 sequence is 14 residues long.